This T cell receptor (beta chain) was identified in a study of T cells in Graves' hyperthyroidism and ophthalmopathy. The germline V gene encodes CDR1 SEHNR and CDR2 FQNEAQ (reference sequence). CDR3 length: 17 amino acids. V gave up 6 bases and J gave up 4 bases; unmatched junction bases: 13. TCR beta CDR3 sequences were amplified from RNA transcripts. The primer set for the first-round RT-PCR of the TCR CDR3 was HTBI. TCRdb reprocessed the multiplex PCR reads with MiXCR, giving one entry per CDR3 protein. The table records approximately 700,000 distinct CDR3 sequences, approximately 16% of them present only once.

The chain joins TRBV7-9 to TRBJ1-4, with TRBD1 identical over 8 bases. This sequence was found in a man between 18 and 35 years old with Graves' hyperthyroidism. Sequenced material: blood. The CDR3 is CASSHSIIQGDNEKLFF. The CDR3 nucleotides read TGTGCCAGCAGTCACAGCATCATACAGGGGGATAATGAAAAACTGTTTTTT.